Detailed here is one T cell receptor beta chain. The data were taken from a study of Tregs in tolerant kidney transplant recipients. The repertoire was sequenced with immunoSEQ multiplex PCR; TCRdb's copy has only in-frame clones and lacks some. The table lists more than 75,000 clones, approximately 93% of them singletons, with 0.46% in the top ten. The germline V gene has CDR1 MDHEN and CDR2 SYDVKM. V lost 4 bases to trimming and J lost 8 bases, with 14 bases between them. The CDR3 has 14 amino acids. The chain uses TRBV28 and TRBJ1-4; D is possibly TRBD1 (5 bases). This TCR derives from a human donor who received a combined kidney and bone marrow transplant. The specimen comprised CD4+ T cells from blood, sampled before the transplant. DNA of the CDR3: TGTGCCAGCAGTTCGAGGGACGGGGGGGAAAAACTGTTTTTT. As protein: CASSSRDGGEKLFF.